A selection of T cell receptor beta chains follows, all from one sample in a study of control samples from healthy donors and cancer patients. Profiling relied on immunoSEQ multiplex PCR, and the TCRdb table lists in-frame clones only, not all of them. The sample yields over 75,000 clones, roughly 86% seen once. Sequencing was done on a sample of blood. These receptors were taken from a man between 60 and 70 years old in good health. Each CDR3 is given with its conserved first and last residue. The order of the fields is J gene, clone size, D gene, V gene, CDR3 DNA, CDR3 protein. The D gene is left open where the match is weak. Part of the rows lack a size; the others show once, few, many or a class for expanded clones.

TRBJ2-2 - - TRBV7-2 TGTGCCAGCAGCTTAGGAGTCTACTGGGCCGGGGAGCTGTTTTTT CASSLGVYWAGELFF
TRBJ1-1 - - TRBV5-5 TGTGCCAGCAGCGGCCGGGGACACTCCAACACTGAAGCTTTCTTT CASSGRGHSNTEAFF
TRBJ2-4 few - TRBV7-3 TGTGCCAGCAGATCACAGCATCTAGCCAAAAACATTCAGTACTTC CASRSQHLAKNIQYF
TRBJ2-7 once - TRBV30 TGTGCCTGGACCGGGGCAGGGGGGGGCGAGCAGTACTTC CAWTGAGGGEQYF
TRBJ1-2 - - TRBV9 TGTGCCAGCAGCGTAGGTCCTTATGGCTACACCTTC CASSVGPYGYTF
TRBJ1-2 - - TRBV5-1 TGCGCCAGCAGCCCCGGACAGTCCCCTAACTATGGCTACACCTTC CASSPGQSPNYGYTF
TRBJ1-3 - - TRBV6-5 TGTGCCAGCAGTTCCGGGACAAGCTCTGGAAACACCATATATTTT CASSSGTSSGNTIYF
TRBJ2-7 - - TRBV9 TGTGCCAGCAGCCCGACTCAGGGTAGTTACGAGCAGTACTTC CASSPTQGSYEQYF
TRBJ2-3 - - TRBV14 TGTGCCAGCAGCCCCCGCCCGCACGGCCCGGGCACAGATACGCAGTATTTT CASSPRPHGPGTDTQYF
TRBJ1-5 few - TRBV7-9 TGTGCCAGCAGCTTAGCGGTTGGCCAGCCCCAGCATTTT CASSLAVGQPQHF
TRBJ1-1 - - TRBV28 TGTGCCAGCAGTCCAGGGACGGTGAACACTGAAGCTTTCTTT CASSPGTVNTEAFF
TRBJ2-3 - TRBD2 TRBV5-8 TGTGCCAGCAGCTCGGGACTAGCGGGAGGATTTAGCACAGATACGCAGTATTTT CASSSGLAGGFSTDTQYF
TRBJ1-2 - - TRBV20-1 TGCAGTGCTAGTGAGGGTGTCCTTACCGTCTATGGCTACACCTTC CSASEGVLTVYGYTF
TRBJ1-1 - - TRBV30 TGTGCCTGGAGCACAGGGACCCGCACTGAAGCTTTCTTT CAWSTGTRTEAFF
TRBJ1-4 - - TRBV11-2 TGTGCCAGCAGCCGTCCGGACACTTGGAATGAAAAACTGTTTTTT CASSRPDTWNEKLFF
TRBJ2-2 - - TRBV29-1 TGCAGCGTTGGAGGCAGGGTGGACACCGGGGAGCTGTTTTTT CSVGGRVDTGELFF
TRBJ1-1 once TRBD1 TRBV25-1 TGTGCCAGCAAAGCCCCAGGGGGCAACACTGAAGCTTTCTTT CASKAPGGNTEAFF